This TCR beta chain was documented in a study of metastatic and nonmetastatic thyroid tumors. Study context: Where malignant and benign thyroid patients were concerned, repertoires were compared across blood and tumor or nodule tissue.

The entire patient cohort was treatment-naive prior to thyroid surgery. Germline CDR1 and CDR2: DFQATT and SNEGSKA (reference sequence). The V gene end was trimmed by 6 bases and the J gene end by 2 bases; junction bases not matched to a gene: 8. The CDR3 has 14 amino acids. As processed by the authors: Variation in CDR3 across clinicopathological groups served as the basis for constructing a distant-metastasis classifier in papillary thyroid cancer. TCRdb reprocessed the PCR reads via MiXCR. TCRdb assigned the V and J calls; the authors' analysis was not used. The sample consists of roughly 12,000 clones, 30% to 35% of them appearing once.

The source of this sequence is a female donor with papillary thyroid cancer or a benign thyroid nodule (not recorded which). Some clones in this sample may be carry-over from other donors' samples. The material sequenced was tumor tissue. This chain links TRBV20-1 with TRBJ2-7; 9 positions match TRBD2. The CDR3 loop is CSATGTSYPYEQYF. The CDR3 nucleotides read TGCAGTGCCACCGGGACTAGCTACCCCTACGAGCAGTACTTC.